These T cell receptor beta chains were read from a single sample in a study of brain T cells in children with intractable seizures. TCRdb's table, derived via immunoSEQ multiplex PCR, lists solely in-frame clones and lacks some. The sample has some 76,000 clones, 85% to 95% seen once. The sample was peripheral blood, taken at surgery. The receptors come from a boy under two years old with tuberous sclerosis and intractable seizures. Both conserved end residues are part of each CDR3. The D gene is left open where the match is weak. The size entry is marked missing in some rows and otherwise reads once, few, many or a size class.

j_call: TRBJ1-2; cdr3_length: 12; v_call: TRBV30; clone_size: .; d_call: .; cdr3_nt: TGTGCCTGGAGTGTAGGGACCTATGGCTACACCTTC; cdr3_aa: CAWSVGTYGYTF
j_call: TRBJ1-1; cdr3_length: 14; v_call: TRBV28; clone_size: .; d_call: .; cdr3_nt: TGTGCCAGTAAGAGACCACAGGTGAACACTGAAGCTTTCTTT; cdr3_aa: CASKRPQVNTEAFF
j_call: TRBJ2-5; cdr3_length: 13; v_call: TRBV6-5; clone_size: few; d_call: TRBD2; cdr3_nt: TGTGCCAGCAGGACTAGCGGCCAAGAGACCCAGTACTTC; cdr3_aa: CASRTSGQETQYF
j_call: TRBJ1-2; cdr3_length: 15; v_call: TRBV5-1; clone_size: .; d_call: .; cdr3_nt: TGCGCCAGCAGCTTCGCCCCCGGGAATAACTATGGCTACACCTTC; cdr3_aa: CASSFAPGNNYGYTF
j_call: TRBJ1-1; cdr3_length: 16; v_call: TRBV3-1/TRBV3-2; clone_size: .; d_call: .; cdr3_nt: TGTGCCAGCAGCCGCGACCGGGGACGTATGAACACTGAAGCTTTCTTT; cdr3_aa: CASSRDRGRMNTEAFF
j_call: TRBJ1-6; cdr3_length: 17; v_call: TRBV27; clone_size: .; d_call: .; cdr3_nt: TGTGCCAGCAGTTTAATCTCTGGTGGCAGGAAAAATTCACCCCTCCACTTT; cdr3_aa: CASSLISGGRKNSPLHF
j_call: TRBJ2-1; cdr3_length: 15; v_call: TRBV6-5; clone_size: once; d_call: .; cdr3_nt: TGTGCCAGCAGTCACACTAGGTTTGACAACAATGAGCAGTTCTTC; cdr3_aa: CASSHTRFDNNEQFF
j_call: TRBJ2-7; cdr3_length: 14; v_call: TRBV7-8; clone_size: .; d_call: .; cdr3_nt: TGTGCCAGCAGCTTAGGGGGCCGGCGGGCCGAGCAGTACTTC; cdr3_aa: CASSLGGRRAEQYF
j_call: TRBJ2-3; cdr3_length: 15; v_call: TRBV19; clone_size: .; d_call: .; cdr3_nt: TGTGCCAGTAGTACCAAGGGACTCCTCACAGATACGCAGTATTTT; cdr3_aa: CASSTKGLLTDTQYF
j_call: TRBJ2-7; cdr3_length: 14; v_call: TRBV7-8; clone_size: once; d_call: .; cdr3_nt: TGTGCCAGCAGCTTATTTGGGGGATCCTACGAGCAGTACTTC; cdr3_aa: CASSLFGGSYEQYF
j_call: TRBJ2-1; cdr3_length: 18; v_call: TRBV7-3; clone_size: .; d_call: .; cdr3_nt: TGTGCCAGCAGCCCCATTGGACGAGGGGTACCTCACTACAATGAGCAGTTCTTC; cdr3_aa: CASSPIGRGVPHYNEQFF
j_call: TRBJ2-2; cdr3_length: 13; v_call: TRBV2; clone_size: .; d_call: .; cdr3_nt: TGTGCCTCTCGACAGTTGTGGACCGGGGAGCTGTTTTTT; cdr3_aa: CASRQLWTGELFF
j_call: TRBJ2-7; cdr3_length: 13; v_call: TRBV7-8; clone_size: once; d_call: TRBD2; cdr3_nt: TGTGCCAGCAGCCGAGTAGCGGGGGGCGAGCAGTACTTC; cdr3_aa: CASSRVAGGEQYF
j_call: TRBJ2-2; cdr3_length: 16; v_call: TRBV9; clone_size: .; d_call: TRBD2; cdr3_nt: TGTGCCAGCAGCGTAGGAACGGGAGGGTTCACCGGGGAGCTGTTTTTT; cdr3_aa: CASSVGTGGFTGELFF
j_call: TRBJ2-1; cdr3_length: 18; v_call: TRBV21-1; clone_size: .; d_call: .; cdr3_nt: TGTGCCAGCAGCAAAGGCATCGGTTCTAATCGGGATTTAGGTGAGCAGTTCTTC; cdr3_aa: CASSKGIGSNRDLGEQFF
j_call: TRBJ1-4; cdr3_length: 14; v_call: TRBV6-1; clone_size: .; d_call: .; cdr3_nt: TGTGCCAGCAGTGAAGGACCTTCACAGGAAAAACTGTTTTTT; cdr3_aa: CASSEGPSQEKLFF
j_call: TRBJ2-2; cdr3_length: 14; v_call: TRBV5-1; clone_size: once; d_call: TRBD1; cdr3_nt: TGCGCCAGCAGCTTGGGACAGGGGGACGGGGAGCTGTTTTTT; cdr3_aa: CASSLGQGDGELFF
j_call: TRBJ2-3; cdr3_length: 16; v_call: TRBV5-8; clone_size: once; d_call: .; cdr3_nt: TGTGCCAGCAGCTTAGTAAGGGCAGGGAGCACAGATACGCAGTATTTT; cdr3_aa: CASSLVRAGSTDTQYF
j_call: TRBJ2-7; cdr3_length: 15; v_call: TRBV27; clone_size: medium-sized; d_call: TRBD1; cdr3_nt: TGTGCCAGCAGCCCGACAGGACAGGCTACCCACGAGCAGTACTTC; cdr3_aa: CASSPTGQATHEQYF
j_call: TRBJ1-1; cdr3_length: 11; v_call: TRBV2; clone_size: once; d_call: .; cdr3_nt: TGTGCCAGCAGTGTAACATTTGAGGCTTTCTTT; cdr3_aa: CASSVTFEAFF
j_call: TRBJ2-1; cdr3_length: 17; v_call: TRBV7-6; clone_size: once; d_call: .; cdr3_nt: TGTGCCAGCAGCTCCCCCTTCGGGGGCAAAGGGTACAATGAGCAGTTCTTC; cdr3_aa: CASSSPFGGKGYNEQFF
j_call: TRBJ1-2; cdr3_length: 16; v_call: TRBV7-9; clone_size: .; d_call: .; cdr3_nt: TGTGCCAGCAGCTTAGGTGCGGATGAGACAAACTATGGCTACACCTTC; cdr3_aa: CASSLGADETNYGYTF
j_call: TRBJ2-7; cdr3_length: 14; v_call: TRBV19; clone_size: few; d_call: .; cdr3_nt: TGTGCCAGTAGTACCCTAGGGGAGAGGGGCGAGCAGTACTTC; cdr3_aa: CASSTLGERGEQYF
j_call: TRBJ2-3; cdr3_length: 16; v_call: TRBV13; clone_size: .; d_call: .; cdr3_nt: TGTGCCAGCAGCTTATCGAACAGGGTTAGCACAGATACGCAGTATTTT; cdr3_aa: CASSLSNRVSTDTQYF
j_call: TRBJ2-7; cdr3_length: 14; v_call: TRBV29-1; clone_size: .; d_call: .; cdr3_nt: TGCAGCGTTGAAGATCGGGGCAGGTCCTACGAGCAGTACTTC; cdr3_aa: CSVEDRGRSYEQYF
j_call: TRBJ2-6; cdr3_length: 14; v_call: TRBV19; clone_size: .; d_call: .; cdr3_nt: TGTGCCACCACACAGGACTCTGGGGCCAACGTCCTGACTTTC; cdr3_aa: CATTQDSGANVLTF